This T cell receptor beta chain appears in the sequencing data of a study of blood T cells in healthy people across ages. Study-level results: Higher diversity and more naive CD4+ cells were features of long-lived donors, compared to aged donors. Investigators viewed diversity estimates from one million T cells as underestimates, the study reported.

As for this clonotype: Antigen unknown.

The use of a sample-barcoded 5' primer and a J-beta primer mix characterized a second PCR of about 6 to 12 cycles. TCRdb used MiXCR to reprocess the 5' RACE reads, holding one entry per CDR3 protein. The sample yields hundreds of thousands of distinct CDR3 sequences, about 42% seen once. From germline, CDR1 is MNHEY and CDR2 SVGEGT. This CDR3 has 15 residues. V lost 5 bases and J lost 2; bases outside the gene matches: 8. Healthy individuals of Caucasian origin from Russia, aged roughly 6 to 95, served as donors. Material: blood. The chain joins TRBV6-2 or TRBV6-3 to TRBJ1-2; 7 nucleotides match TRBD1. This clonotype was obtained from an older woman in good health. The CDR3 is CASSISTGENYGYTF. The CDR3 bases are TGTGCCAGCAGTATAAGTACAGGGGAGAACTATGGCTACACCTTC.